This TCR beta chain appears in the sequencing data of a study of cytomegalovirus exposure and HLA in healthy donors. The PCR was carried out with 60 Vbeta primers and 13 Jbeta primers. This table comes from immunoSEQ multiplex PCR, and its TCRdb copy is limited to in-frame clones, with some not included. The sample is made up of about 51,000 clones, and the top ten hold roughly a quarter of it. CDR3 length equals 14 residues. In germline, CDR1 is SGHRS, CDR2 YFSETQ. Between the trimmed V and J ends, which lost 2 bases and 5 bases, there was a span of 11 bases. Source material: PBMCs. The receptor comes from a man aged 35-49 years in good health and CMV-seropositive. The chain combines TRBV5-1 with TRBJ2-1, with D perhaps matching TRBD2 (5 bases). CDR3: CASSFVDFNNEQFF. The CDR3 region has the DNA TGCGCCAGCAGCTTCGTGGACTTTAACAATGAGCAGTTCTTC. Using reference TRBV5-1 and TRBJ2-1 for the parts outside the CDR3, the full variable domain is KAGVTQTPRYLIKTRGQQVTLSCSPISGHRSVSWYQQTPGQGLQFLFEYFSETQRNKGNFPGRFSGRQFSNSRSEMNVSTLELGDSALYLCASSFVDFNNEQFFGPGTRLTVL.